This T cell receptor beta chain was captured by sequencing in a study of long-term antiretroviral therapy in people with HIV. Study conclusions and caveats: The range of CDR3 lengths in HIV repertoires proved narrower than that found in controls.

This clone was counted a few times. The target antigen is unknown. Version v3.0 of the immunoSEQ assay ran at survey level. Per-sample sequencing targets were about 40,000-55,000 T-cell genomes. Assay used: immunoSEQ multiplex PCR; TCRdb lists only in-frame clones, some missing. The table shows fewer than 20,000 clones, with just over 75% occurring only once. Germline CDR1 SEHNR, CDR2 FQNEAQ (reference sequence). The V end lost 1 base, the J end lost 8 bases, and 12 bases lay between the germline ends. The CDR3 is 15 amino acids. Per donor, a minimum of one pre-ART and a minimum of two post-ART PBMC samples were available. DNA was extracted from about 1-10 million thawed cryopreserved PBMC.

This chain links TRBV7-9 with TRBJ1-6; tentative D call: TRBD1 (6 bases). Sequenced here: unsorted PBMCs, sampled 2.1 years after starting antiretroviral therapy. This receptor was obtained from a man aged 35 to 55 with HIV. The CDR3 coding sequence is TGTGCCAGCAGCTTAGGGGCGGGGGCTGATTCACCCCTCCACTTT. It specifies CASSLGAGADSPLHF.